This passage covers 5 T cell receptor beta chains from one sample sequenced in a study of cytomegalovirus exposure and HLA in healthy donors. The primer mix had 60 Vbeta and 13 Jbeta primers. The method was immunoSEQ multiplex PCR; TCRdb's version includes in-frame clones alone and lacks a portion of them. In the table there are roughly 130,000 clones, more than 60% of which are singletons. What was sequenced was PBMCs. These TCRs come from a woman in her thirties or forties in good health and CMV-seropositive.

J is TRBJ1-1 and V is TRBV21-1. TRBV21-1 is labeled a pseudogene. The CDR3 contains 15 residues. CDR3 loop: CASSFQRRTNTEAFF. Here the CDR3 DNA reads TGTGCCAGCAGCTTCCAACGACGGACTAACACTGAAGCTTTCTTT.

In regard to this clone: This specimen includes other DNA sequences encoding the same CDR3. The genes are TRBV5-1 and TRBJ2-5; D gene ambiguous. Germline-derived CDR1 and CDR2 are SGHRS and YFSETQ. Trimming left V 3 bases short and J 2 bases short, with 2 bases between. The CDR3 spans 11 residues. The CDR3 sequence is CASSSQETQYF. CDR3 bases: TGCGCCAGCAGCTCACAAGAGACCCAGTACTTC.

This sequence joins TRBV2 and TRBJ1-2, with TRBD1 matching 11 bases. After removal of 7 bases from V and 4 bases from J, the junction contained 5 bases not matched to a gene. This CDR3 comprises 14 residues. The germline V gene encodes CDR1 SNHLY and CDR2 FYNNEI. The CDR3 DNA reads TGTGCCAGCATGGCCGGGACAGGGGGCTATGGCTACACCTTC. Protein product: CASMAGTGGYGYTF.

This clone was observed a few times. V usage is TRBV2 and J usage is TRBJ2-7; TRBD2 matches 7 bases. The CDR3 has 14 residues. Germline loops: CDR1 SNHLY, CDR2 FYNNEI. The junction had 3 bases not matched to a gene; V was cut back by 4 bases and J by 0 bases. CDR3 nucleotides: TGTGCCAGCAGTGCCCCTAGCGGCTCCTACGAGCAGTACTTC. Translated, it gives CASSAPSGSYEQYF.

This chain joins TRBV12-5 and TRBJ2-2; D is perhaps TRBD1 (5 bases). The CDR3 has 17 residues. V shed 1 base and J shed 3 bases, with 15 bases lying between them. Germline lookup yields CDR1 LGHNT and CDR2 FRNRAP. The CDR3 reads CASGLGGGAKDTGELFF. CDR3 bases: TGTGCTAGTGGTTTGGGGGGTGGGGCTAAGGACACCGGGGAGCTGTTTTTT.